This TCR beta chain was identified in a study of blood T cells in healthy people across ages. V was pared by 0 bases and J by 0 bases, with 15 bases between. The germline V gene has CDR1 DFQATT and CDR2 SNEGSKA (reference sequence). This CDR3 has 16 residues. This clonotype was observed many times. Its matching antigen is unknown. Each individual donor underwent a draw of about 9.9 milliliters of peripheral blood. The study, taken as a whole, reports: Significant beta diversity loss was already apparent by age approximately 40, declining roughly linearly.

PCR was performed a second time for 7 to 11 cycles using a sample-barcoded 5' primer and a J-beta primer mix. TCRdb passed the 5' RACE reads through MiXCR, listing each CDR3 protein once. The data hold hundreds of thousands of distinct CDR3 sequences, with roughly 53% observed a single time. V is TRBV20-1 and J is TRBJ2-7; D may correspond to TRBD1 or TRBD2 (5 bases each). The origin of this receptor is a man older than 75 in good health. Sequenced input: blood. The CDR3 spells CSARDDGQGVSYEQYF. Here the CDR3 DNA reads TGCAGTGCTAGAGATGACGGGCAGGGAGTCTCCTACGAGCAGTACTTC.